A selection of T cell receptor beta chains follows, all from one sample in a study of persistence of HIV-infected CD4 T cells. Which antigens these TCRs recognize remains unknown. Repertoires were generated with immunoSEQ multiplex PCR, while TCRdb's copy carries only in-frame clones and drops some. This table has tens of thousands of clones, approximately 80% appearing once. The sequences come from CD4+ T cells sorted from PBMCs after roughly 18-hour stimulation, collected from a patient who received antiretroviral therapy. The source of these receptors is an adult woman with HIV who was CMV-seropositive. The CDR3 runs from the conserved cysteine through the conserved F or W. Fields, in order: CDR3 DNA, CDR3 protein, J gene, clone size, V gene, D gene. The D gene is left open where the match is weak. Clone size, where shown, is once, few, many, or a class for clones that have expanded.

DNA: TGTGCCAGCAGCGCCTCTGGGGCCAACGTCCTGACTTTC; CDR3: CASSASGANVLTF; J: TRBJ2-6; size: .; V: TRBV3-1/TRBV3-2; D: .
DNA: TGCGCCAGCAGCTCTAGCGGGAGGGCCTCTGGAGATACGCAGTATTTT; CDR3: CASSSSGRASGDTQYF; J: TRBJ2-3; size: .; V: TRBV5-1; D: TRBD2
DNA: TGTGCCAGCAGCGATACAGGGTCGGCTAATGAAAAACTGTTTTTT; CDR3: CASSDTGSANEKLFF; J: TRBJ1-4; size: .; V: TRBV5-6; D: .
DNA: TGTGCCACCAAGGCAGGGTCGCCCGGGGAGCTGTTTTTT; CDR3: CATKAGSPGELFF; J: TRBJ2-2; size: few; V: TRBV24-1; D: .
DNA: TGTGCCATCAGTGGGCCGACTAGCGGGCTTGCCTACGAGCAGTACTTC; CDR3: CAISGPTSGLAYEQYF; J: TRBJ2-7; size: .; V: TRBV10-3; D: TRBD2
DNA: TGTGCCAGCAGTGAACGCTGGGGTCGCTGGGAGACCCAGTACTTC; CDR3: CASSERWGRWETQYF; J: TRBJ2-5; size: .; V: TRBV6-1; D: .
DNA: TGTGCCAGCAGTTACTCGAAATTTGACGGACAGGGGGCCCGAGAGACCCAGTACTTC; CDR3: CASSYSKFDGQGARETQYF; J: TRBJ2-5; size: .; V: TRBV6-2/TRBV6-3; D: TRBD1
DNA: TGTGCCAGTAGTATAGATGTCAGAAGGGGTACTGAAGCTTTCTTT; CDR3: CASSIDVRRGTEAFF; J: TRBJ1-1; size: .; V: TRBV19; D: .
DNA: TGTGCCACCAGCTGGGACAGGGGGGTGGCCCAGCATTTT; CDR3: CATSWDRGVAQHF; J: TRBJ1-5; size: .; V: TRBV15; D: TRBD1
DNA: TGTGCCAGCCGGACATATAGCAATCAGCCCCAGCATTTT; CDR3: CASRTYSNQPQHF; J: TRBJ1-5; size: .; V: TRBV12-3/TRBV12-4; D: .
DNA: TGTGCCAGCAGTTACTCCTCAGGGACCACTGAAGCTTTCTTT; CDR3: CASSYSSGTTEAFF; J: TRBJ1-1; size: .; V: TRBV6-6; D: .
DNA: TGTGCCAGCAGTGTACGGGGGTTGAACACTGAAGCTTTCTTT; CDR3: CASSVRGLNTEAFF; J: TRBJ1-1; size: .; V: TRBV27; D: .
DNA: TGTGCCAGTACTAGAGGACGGGTAGGAGGGACCGGGGAGCTGTTTTTT; CDR3: CASTRGRVGGTGELFF; J: TRBJ2-2; size: once; V: TRBV19; D: .
DNA: TGTGCCACCAGCAGAATGACACCTATCGATGAGCAGTTCTTC; CDR3: CATSRMTPIDEQFF; J: TRBJ2-1; size: .; V: TRBV15; D: .
DNA: TGTGCCAGCAGTATACAATACAGGGGGAACACTGAAGCTTTCTTT; CDR3: CASSIQYRGNTEAFF; J: TRBJ1-1; size: once; V: TRBV6-5; D: TRBD1
DNA: TGCGCCAGCAGCTTTGACGATACGCAGTATTTT; CDR3: CASSFDDTQYF; J: TRBJ2-3; size: .; V: TRBV5-1; D: .
DNA: TGTGCCAGCAGCTTAGTCTACACCCAAGAGACCCAGTACTTC; CDR3: CASSLVYTQETQYF; J: TRBJ2-5; size: .; V: TRBV7-2; D: .
DNA: TGTGCCAGCAGCCCCTTGGCTGGAAACACCATATATTTT; CDR3: CASSPLAGNTIYF; J: TRBJ1-3; size: .; V: TRBV6-2/TRBV6-3; D: .
DNA: TGTGCCAGCAGTGAAGACAGACTACTTTCCTACGAGCAGTACTTC; CDR3: CASSEDRLLSYEQYF; J: TRBJ2-7; size: .; V: TRBV25-1; D: .
DNA: TGTGCCAGCAGCGGCGATGGTCACTATGGCTACACCTTC; CDR3: CASSGDGHYGYTF; J: TRBJ1-2; size: .; V: TRBV6-2/TRBV6-3; D: .
DNA: TGTGCCAGCAGCTTGGGGCTCAGGGAAGGATCACCCCTCCACTTT; CDR3: CASSLGLREGSPLHF; J: TRBJ1-6; size: .; V: TRBV5-6; D: .
DNA: TGTGCCAGCTCACGGGCTAGCGGTCCTAGTGAGCAGTTCTTC; CDR3: CASSRASGPSEQFF; J: TRBJ2-1; size: once; V: TRBV18; D: TRBD2
DNA: TGCGCCAGCAGTGGACAGTCCACTGAAGCTTTCTTT; CDR3: CASSGQSTEAFF; J: TRBJ1-1; size: .; V: TRBV10-1; D: .
DNA: TGTGCCAGCTGGACAGATCCTTGGAACACTGAAGCTTTCTTT; CDR3: CASWTDPWNTEAFF; J: TRBJ1-1; size: few; V: TRBV6-6; D: .
DNA: TGTGCCAGCAGCGACAGAAATCAGCCCCAGCATTTT; CDR3: CASSDRNQPQHF; J: TRBJ1-5; size: once; V: TRBV7-2; D: .
DNA: TGCGCCAGCAGCTTGCTAGGACTCGCTTTTGAGACCCAGTACTTC; CDR3: CASSLLGLAFETQYF; J: TRBJ2-5; size: .; V: TRBV5-1; D: .
DNA: TGTGCCTGTCAACAACCGGGACAGGGGATCAATGAGCAGTTCTTC; CDR3: CACQQPGQGINEQFF; J: TRBJ2-1; size: few; V: TRBV27; D: TRBD1
DNA: TGCAGCGTTGAAGAGACTAGCGGGAGTCTGATAGGGGAGACCCAGTACTTC; CDR3: CSVEETSGSLIGETQYF; J: TRBJ2-5; size: once; V: TRBV29-1; D: TRBD2
DNA: TGCGCCAGCAGCGATGCAAGGGCGGGGGGGGCTGAAGCTTTCTTT; CDR3: CASSDARAGGAEAFF; J: TRBJ1-1; size: .; V: TRBV5-1; D: .
DNA: TGTGCCAGCAGCTTGACAGGGGGCCATACAGATACGCAGTATTTT; CDR3: CASSLTGGHTDTQYF; J: TRBJ2-3; size: once; V: TRBV5-6; D: TRBD1
DNA: TGTGCTAGTGGTGCCCGACAGGGTGAGGCGCCCGGGGAGCTGTTTTTT; CDR3: CASGARQGEAPGELFF; J: TRBJ2-2; size: .; V: TRBV12-5; D: TRBD1
DNA: TGTGCCAGCAGCGAGATGGACAACCATGGCTACACCTTC; CDR3: CASSEMDNHGYTF; J: TRBJ1-2; size: .; V: TRBV7-9; D: .
DNA: TGTGCCAGCAGTCAGGGGACAGCTTCAGCCAAAAACATTCAGTACTTC; CDR3: CASSQGTASAKNIQYF; J: TRBJ2-4; size: few; V: TRBV27; D: TRBD1
DNA: TGTGCCAGCAGCTCCGATCCAGGGAAGACTAACTATGGCTACACCTTC; CDR3: CASSSDPGKTNYGYTF; J: TRBJ1-2; size: few; V: TRBV5-4; D: .
DNA: TGTGCCATCAGTATCCATGCGAGCTCTGGAAACACCATATATTTT; CDR3: CAISIHASSGNTIYF; J: TRBJ1-3; size: .; V: TRBV10-3; D: .
DNA: TGTGCCAGCACCGCAGGAGGGGCGAGTGGTCAGCCCCAGCATTTT; CDR3: CASTAGGASGQPQHF; J: TRBJ1-5; size: .; V: TRBV6-1; D: .
DNA: TGTGCCAGCAGCCTTGACAGGGGATCCTACAATGAGCAGTTCTTC; CDR3: CASSLDRGSYNEQFF; J: TRBJ2-1; size: .; V: TRBV7-3; D: TRBD1
DNA: TGTGCCAGCAGCTTGGGGGTAGGGGATCAGCCCCAGCATTTT; CDR3: CASSLGVGDQPQHF; J: TRBJ1-5; size: .; V: TRBV5-6; D: .
DNA: TGTGCCAGCAGTTTTAATTCACCCCTCCACTTT; CDR3: CASSFNSPLHF; J: TRBJ1-6; size: .; V: TRBV12-3/TRBV12-4; D: .
DNA: TGCGCCAGCAGGGAAGCGGGAGCCTCCTACAATGAGCAGTTCTTC; CDR3: CASREAGASYNEQFF; J: TRBJ2-1; size: .; V: TRBV5-1; D: TRBD2
DNA: TGTGCCAGCAGCCAAGATTTCACAGCGGGGGGGAAAGAGACCCAGTACTTC; CDR3: CASSQDFTAGGKETQYF; J: TRBJ2-5; size: .; V: TRBV3-1/TRBV3-2; D: TRBD2
DNA: TGTGCCACCAGTGATTCCGGACTAGCGGGAGGGTACGAGACCCAGTACTTC; CDR3: CATSDSGLAGGYETQYF; J: TRBJ2-5; size: .; V: TRBV24-1; D: TRBD2
DNA: TGCAGCGTCTTAGTACGTCTTAATGAAAAACTGTTTTTT; CDR3: CSVLVRLNEKLFF; J: TRBJ1-4; size: .; V: TRBV29-1; D: .
DNA: TGTGCCAGCAGTCCTCCCGGGGCACCCCTCCACTTT; CDR3: CASSPPGAPLHF; J: TRBJ1-6; size: .; V: TRBV27; D: .
DNA: TGTGCCAGCAGTTACTCCCAGGGGCGGTATGAGCAGTTCTTC; CDR3: CASSYSQGRYEQFF; J: TRBJ2-1; size: .; V: TRBV6-2/TRBV6-3; D: .